The next 18 T cell receptor beta chains were all read from a single sample in a study of Ad26.COV2.S vaccination and SARS-CoV-2 variants. Treatment specified: roughly 20 received Ad26.COV2.S at low or high dose, single or two shots; 5 received placebo; per-sample allocation not given. Collection of the samples took place on day 63 after the first injection of vaccine or placebo. TCRdb keeps only in-frame clones here, not all; method: immunoSEQ multiplex PCR. Of just over 350,000 clones in the sample, 70% to 90% were seen once. Material: peripheral blood, obtained in a trial of Ad26.COV2.S vaccine versus placebo. Every receptor here comes from a person aged 18-60 years who received the Ad26.COV2.S COVID-19 vaccine or a placebo.

This rearrangement joins TRBV5-4 to TRBJ2-5; 7 nucleotides line up with TRBD1. V was clipped by 4 bases and J by 2 bases; unmatched bases: 2. The CDR3 covers 13 residues. The V gene's germline CDR1 is SGHNT and CDR2 YYREEE (reference sequence). This chain's CDR3 is CASSTGQQETQYF. CDR3 nucleotides: TGTGCCAGCAGCACGGGACAGCAAGAGACCCAGTACTTC.

This chain joins TRBV29-1 and TRBJ2-7, with D perhaps TRBD1 (6 bases). This CDR3 has 12 amino acids. Germline V gives CDR1 SQVTM, CDR2 ANQGSEA. The V and J ends lost 7 bases and 0 bases respectively, with 10 bases between them. The chain's CDR3 is CSGRTDSYEQYF. CDR3 DNA sequence: TGCAGCGGAAGGACAGACTCCTACGAGCAGTACTTC.

The chain has TRBV18 and TRBJ1-2; 11 nucleotides line up with TRBD1. With V trimmed by 3 bases and J by 4 bases, 1 base remained unmatched. The CDR3 is 14 amino acids. Germline CDR1 KGHSH, CDR2 LQKENI. CDR3 residues: CASSPGTGGYGYTF. The DNA for the CDR3 is TGTGCCAGCTCACCGGGGACAGGGGGCTATGGCTACACCTTC.

The gene calls are TRBV28 and TRBJ2-7; TRBD2 aligns across 13 bases. The CDR3 contains 13 residues. The V segment lost 10 bases and the J segment 3 bases; nucleotides outside the gene matches: 3. Germline CDR1 and CDR2: MDHEN and SYDVKM. This CDR3 reads CATGLAGVYEQYF. CDR3 nucleotides: TGTGCCACCGGACTAGCGGGAGTCTACGAGCAGTACTTC.

Here the CDR3 DNA reads TGCGCCAGCAGCCCGCCGGACCGGCGGGAGCAGTTCTTC. This encodes CASSPPDRREQFF. The V call is TRBV4-3, the J call TRBJ2-1; D gene uncertain. Trimming took 4 bases from V and 10 from J, leaving 14 bases between them. Germline V gene lookup returns CDR1 LGHNA and CDR2 YSLEER. There are 13 residues in the CDR3.

This chain joins TRBV2 and TRBJ2-6, with D possibly matching TRBD2 (7 bases). The CDR3 totals 16 residues. Trimming removed 5 bases from V and 2 bases from J, with 13 bases in between. Germline-derived CDR1 and CDR2 are SNHLY and FYNNEI. The CDR3 DNA reads TGTGCCAGCAGTTCTAGGGGGGGCCCTGGGGCCAACGTCCTGACTTTC. It encodes CASSSRGGPGANVLTF. The full variable domain, with the rest looked up from reference TRBV2 and TRBJ2-6, is EPEVTQTPSHQVTQMGQEVILRCVPISNHLYFYWYRQILGQKVEFLVSFYNNEISEKSEIFDDQFSVERPDGSNFTLKIRSTKLEDSAMYFCASSSRGGPGANVLTFGAGSRLTVL.

The gene calls are TRBV7-9 and TRBJ2-5; D is unresolved. The length of the CDR3 is 13 residues. V was shortened by 5 bases and J by 4 bases, with 11 bases between the two germline ends. Germline assignment: CDR1 SEHNR and CDR2 FQNEAQ (reference sequence). In DNA form, the CDR3 reads TGTGCCAGCAGCGACCCGGGTAGAGAGACCCAGTACTTC. It yields the protein CASSDPGRETQYF.

This clone was recorded a few times. The J gene is TRBJ2-5, the V gene TRBV7-9; the D gene is possibly TRBD2 (6 bases). The CDR3 consists of 16 residues. Germline V gene lookup returns CDR1 SEHNR and CDR2 FQNEAQ (reference sequence). Trimming took 0 bases from V and 4 from J, leaving 15 bases between them. The CDR3 sequence: CASSLASLANGETQYF. The CDR3 DNA follows: TGTGCCAGCAGCTTAGCTTCGCTAGCGAACGGAGAGACCCAGTACTTC.

The gene calls are TRBV7-2 and TRBJ2-5; 11 bases fit TRBD2. Trimming at V came to 1 base and at J to 0 bases, leaving 7 bases not matched to a gene. The CDR3 contains 18 residues. Germline CDR1 SGHTA, CDR2 FQGNSA. The CDR3 protein is CASSLVVTSGVYQETQYF. The CDR3 DNA reads as TGTGCCAGCAGCTTAGTTGTGACTAGCGGGGTCTACCAAGAGACCCAGTACTTC.

The genes are TRBV5-1 and TRBJ2-3; 10 bases agree with TRBD2. CDR3 length: 18 residues. In germline, CDR1 is SGHRS, CDR2 YFSETQ. V was pared by 2 bases and J by 0 bases, with 9 bases of the junction left unmatched. CDR3 nucleotide sequence: TGCGCCAGCAGCTTCTTTTCTAGCGGGAGTTCGAGCACAGATACGCAGTATTTT. It translates to CASSFFSSGSSSTDTQYF.

This clone has only a few counts. V usage is TRBV4-3 and J usage is TRBJ2-7, with 10 bases matching TRBD2. Per the germline V gene, CDR1 is LGHNA and CDR2 is YSLEER. This CDR3 contains 15 residues. V dropped 2 bases and J dropped 5; count of bases not matched to a gene: 6. This chain's CDR3 is CASSQRLAGDHEQYF. In nucleotides, the CDR3 is TGCGCCAGCAGCCAACGCCTAGCGGGAGACCACGAGCAGTACTTC.

This CDR3 is CASSEGTASYQETQYF. For the CDR3, the DNA is TGTGCCAGCAGTGAAGGGACAGCTTCGTACCAAGAGACCCAGTACTTC. The rearrangement joins TRBV6-1 to TRBJ2-5, with D possibly matching TRBD1 (6 bases). Germline values: CDR1 MNHNS, CDR2 SASEGT. Trimming took off 1 base at V and 0 bases at J, with 12 bases between the two ends. The CDR3 runs 16 residues.

In DNA, the CDR3 is TGTGCCAGCAGCCCAAATCAACCCACCTACGAGCAGTACTTC. Translation: CASSPNQPTYEQYF. This chain joins TRBV7-8 and TRBJ2-7; D remains ambiguous. The ends were cut back, 5 bases at V and 2 bases at J, with 13 bases in the middle. The CDR3 has 14 amino acids. Germline V gene data show CDR1 as SGHVS and CDR2 as FQNEAQ.

This clone has ten or more counts. The chain uses TRBV19 and TRBJ1-4; 8 bases map to TRBD1. There are 15 residues in the CDR3. The germline V gene encodes CDR1 LNHDA and CDR2 SQIVND (reference sequence). The J segment lost 3 bases and the V segment lost 6 bases, leaving 6 bases of the junction unmatched. As DNA, the CDR3 is TGTGCCAGTAGCGGCCCGGGACAGGCTAATGAAAAACTGTTTTTT. It codes for CASSGPGQANEKLFF. Supplemented by reference TRBV19 and TRBJ1-4, the full variable domain reads DGGITQSPKYLFRKEGQNVTLSCEQNLNHDAMYWYRQDPGQGLRLIYYSQIVNDFQKGDIAEGYSVSREKKESFPLTVTSAQKNPTAFYLCASSGPGQANEKLFFGSGTQLSVL.

The rearrangement uses TRBV10-2 and TRBJ2-5; D unclear. Germline assignment: CDR1 WSHSY and CDR2 SAAADI. This CDR3 spans 14 amino acids. V lost 11 bases and J lost 0, with 16 bases in between. Here the CDR3 reads CAVWAVGYQETQYF. DNA for the CDR3: TGCGCCGTCTGGGCGGTCGGGTACCAAGAGACCCAGTACTTC.

A single count supports this clone. The rearrangement joins TRBV21-1 to TRBJ2-5; the table names TRBD2, a call not compared with the DNA. TRBV21-1 is marked as a pseudogene. CDR3 length: 17 amino acids. CDR3 protein: CASSKVTRTSGAETQYF. The DNA of the CDR3 is TGTGCCAGCAGCAAAGTTACGAGGACTAGCGGGGCAGAGACCCAGTACTTC.

This chain uses TRBV5-4 with TRBJ1-2; D gene uncertain. Between the trimmed V and J ends, which lost 4 bases and 4 bases, there was a span of 17 bases. This CDR3 region has 15 residues. The germline CDR1 and CDR2 sequences are SGHNT and YYREEE (reference sequence). The CDR3 sequence is CASSLHPGEGYGYTF. In DNA form, the CDR3 reads TGTGCCAGCAGCCTTCATCCGGGCGAAGGCTATGGCTACACCTTC.

The chain is built from TRBV5-1 and TRBJ1-1; no clear D gene. The V gene's germline CDR1 is SGHRS and CDR2 YFSETQ. The CDR3 is 13 residues long. Deletions cut 1 base from V and 8 bases from J, with 12 bases between. CDR3 nucleotide sequence: TGCGCCAGCAGCTTGAGTATCCAAGGAGAAGCTTTCTTT. This codes for CASSLSIQGEAFF.